This TCR beta chain derives from a study of blood T cell repertoires in COVID-19. Only in-frame clones appear in the TCRdb table, and some are missing; sequencing was by immunoSEQ multiplex PCR. The sample includes 100,000 to 150,000 clones, 80% to 95% of them seen just once. Germline V CDR1 and CDR2: SNHLY, FYNNEI. Trimming at V came to 6 bases and at J to 5 bases, leaving 10 bases not matched to a gene. This CDR3 region has 17 residues. Sequencing input: peripheral blood. The TCR was taken from a man in his forties or fifties with COVID-19, enrolled during active disease. The chain employs TRBV2 and TRBJ2-7; 16 bases are a match to TRBD2. In DNA form, the CDR3 reads TGTGCCAGCAGAACCGGGACTAGCGGGAGGGCCTCTCACGAGCAGTACTTC. Residues: CASRTGTSGRASHEQYF.